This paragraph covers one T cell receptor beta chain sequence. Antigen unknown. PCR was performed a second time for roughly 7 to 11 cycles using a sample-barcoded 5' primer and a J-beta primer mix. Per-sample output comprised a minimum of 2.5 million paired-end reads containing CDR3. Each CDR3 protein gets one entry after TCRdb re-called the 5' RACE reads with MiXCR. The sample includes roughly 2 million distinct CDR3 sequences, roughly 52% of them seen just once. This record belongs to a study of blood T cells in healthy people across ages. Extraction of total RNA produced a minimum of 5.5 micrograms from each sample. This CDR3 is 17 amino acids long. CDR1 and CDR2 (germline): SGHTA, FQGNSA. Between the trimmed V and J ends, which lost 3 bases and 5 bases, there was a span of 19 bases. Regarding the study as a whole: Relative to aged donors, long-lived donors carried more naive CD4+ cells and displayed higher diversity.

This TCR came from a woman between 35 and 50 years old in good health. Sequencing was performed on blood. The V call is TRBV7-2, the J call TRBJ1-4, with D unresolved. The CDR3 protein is CASSLKTLRGTNEKLFF. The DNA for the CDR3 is TGTGCCAGCAGCTTGAAGACCTTAAGAGGCACAAATGAAAAACTGTTTTTT.